The clone carrying this T cell receptor beta chain was seen a handful of times. The data were taken from a study of cytomegalovirus exposure and HLA in healthy donors. About the research overall: There were about 85 million unique TCRs (from HLA-typed donors) in an early data release.

With 60 Vbeta and 13 Jbeta primers, the PCR was carried out. The data were produced by immunoSEQ multiplex PCR, yet TCRdb's version contains in-frame clones alone and is incomplete. The profile shows about 170,000 clones, 82% of them singletons. The V and J ends lost 5 bases and 4 bases, in that order; junction bases with no gene match: 8. CDR1 and CDR2 from the germline V gene are SQVTM and ANQGSEA. The CDR3 sequence is 13 residues long. This receptor was identified in a male donor in good health and CMV-seronegative. The sample consisted of PBMCs. V gene TRBV29-1 combines with J gene TRBJ2-7; 7 nucleotides match TRBD2. CDR3 DNA sequence: TGCAGCGTTCTTGTCAGGGAGGGGTACGAGCAGTACTTC. This codes for CSVLVREGYEQYF.